The TCR beta chain under discussion was sequenced for a study of identical twins. Study results and caveats: High-abundance cord blood beta clonotypes had fewer insertions; memory repertoires showed none.

Unique molecular identifiers were in the cDNA, with template-switch universal primer binding. TCRdb reprocessed the 5' RACE reads via MiXCR and lists one record per CDR3 protein. The sample lists under 350,000 distinct CDR3 sequences, 8% to 9.5% occurring once. Germline V lookup: CDR1 SEHNR, CDR2 FQNEAQ (reference sequence). The CDR3 is made up of 14 amino acids. Germline trimming cut 8 bases from V and 5 bases from J; bases unmatched to any gene: 6. This clonotype was counted between two and nine times. The antigen is unknown. These records were also assigned to another study, of yellow fever vaccine responses in identical twins.

This chain links TRBV7-9 with TRBJ2-5; the match to TRBD1 covers 12 bases. The TCR sequence derives from a woman younger than 30 in good health. The sample consisted of CD8+ T cells sorted from blood. This chain's CDR3 is CASSGTGGLETQYF. DNA for the CDR3: TGTGCCAGCTCCGGGACAGGGGGCTTGGAGACCCAGTACTTC.